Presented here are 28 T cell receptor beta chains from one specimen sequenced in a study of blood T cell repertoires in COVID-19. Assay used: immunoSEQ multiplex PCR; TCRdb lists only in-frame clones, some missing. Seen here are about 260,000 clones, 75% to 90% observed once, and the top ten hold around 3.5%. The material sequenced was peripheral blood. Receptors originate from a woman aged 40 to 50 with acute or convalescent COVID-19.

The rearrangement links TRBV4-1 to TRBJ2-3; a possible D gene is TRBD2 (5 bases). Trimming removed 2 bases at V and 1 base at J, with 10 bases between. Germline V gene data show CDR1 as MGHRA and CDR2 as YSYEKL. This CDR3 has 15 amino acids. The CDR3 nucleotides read TGCGCCAGCAGCCAATGGCCTAGCCGCACAGATACGCAGTATTTT. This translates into CASSQWPSRTDTQYF.

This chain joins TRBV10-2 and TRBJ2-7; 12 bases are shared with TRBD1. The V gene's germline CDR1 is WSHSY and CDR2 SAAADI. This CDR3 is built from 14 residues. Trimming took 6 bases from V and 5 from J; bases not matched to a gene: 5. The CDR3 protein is CASRGGTGGHEQYV. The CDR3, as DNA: TGCGCCAGCAGAGGGGGGACAGGGGGCCACGAGCAGTACGTC.

The chain's CDR3 is CASSRGGQGATTEAFF. CDR3 in DNA: TGTGCCAGCAGCCGAGGAGGACAGGGGGCTACCACTGAAGCTTTCTTT. This chain links TRBV3-1 (or the pseudogene TRBV3-2) with TRBJ1-1, with 11 positions matching TRBD1. V was clipped by 4 bases and J by 4 bases; unmatched bases: 8. The CDR3 contains 16 residues. The germline V gene encodes CDR1 LGHDT and CDR2 YNNKEL (reference sequence).

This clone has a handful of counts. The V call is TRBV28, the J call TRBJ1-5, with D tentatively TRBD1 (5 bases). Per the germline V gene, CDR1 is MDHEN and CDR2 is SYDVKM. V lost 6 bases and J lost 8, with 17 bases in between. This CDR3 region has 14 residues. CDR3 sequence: CASRADGGLEPQHF. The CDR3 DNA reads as TGTGCCAGCAGGGCGGACGGGGGGTTAGAGCCCCAGCATTTT.

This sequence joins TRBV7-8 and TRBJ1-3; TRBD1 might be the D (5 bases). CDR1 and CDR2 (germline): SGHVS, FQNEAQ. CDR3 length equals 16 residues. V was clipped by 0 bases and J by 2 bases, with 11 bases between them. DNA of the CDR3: TGTGCCAGCAGCTTAGCAGGGGTTTTAGCTGGAAACACCATATATTTT. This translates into CASSLAGVLAGNTIYF.

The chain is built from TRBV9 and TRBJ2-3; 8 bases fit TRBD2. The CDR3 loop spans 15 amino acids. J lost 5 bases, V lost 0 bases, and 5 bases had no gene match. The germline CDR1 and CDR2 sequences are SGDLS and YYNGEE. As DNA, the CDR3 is TGTGCCAGCAGCGTAGCGGGGGGGCTACGAGATACGCAGTATTTT. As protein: CASSVAGGLRDTQYF.

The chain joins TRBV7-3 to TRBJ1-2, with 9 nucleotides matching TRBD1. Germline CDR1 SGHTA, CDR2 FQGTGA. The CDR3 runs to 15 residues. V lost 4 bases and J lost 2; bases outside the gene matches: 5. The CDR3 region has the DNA TGTGCCAGCAGCTCGGGACAGGGCAGAAACTATGGCTACACCTTC. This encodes CASSSGQGRNYGYTF.

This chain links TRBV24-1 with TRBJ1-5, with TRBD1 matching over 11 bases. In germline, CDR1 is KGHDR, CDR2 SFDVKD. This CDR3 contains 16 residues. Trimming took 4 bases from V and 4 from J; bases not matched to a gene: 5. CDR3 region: CATSDQGTGGNQPQHF. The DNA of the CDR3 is TGTGCCACCAGTGACCAGGGGACAGGGGGGAATCAGCCCCAGCATTTT.

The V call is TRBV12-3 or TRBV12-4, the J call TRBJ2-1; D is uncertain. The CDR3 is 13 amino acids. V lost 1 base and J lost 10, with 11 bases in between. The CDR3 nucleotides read TGTGCCAGCAGTTTAGGGCAGGAATTAGAGCAGTTCTTC. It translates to CASSLGQELEQFF.

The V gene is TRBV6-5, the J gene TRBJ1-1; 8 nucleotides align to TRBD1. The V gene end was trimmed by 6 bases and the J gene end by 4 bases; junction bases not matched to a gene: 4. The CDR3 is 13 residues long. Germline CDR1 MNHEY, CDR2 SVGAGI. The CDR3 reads CASRVDRATEAFF. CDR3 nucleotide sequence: TGTGCCAGCAGGGTGGACAGGGCCACTGAAGCTTTCTTT.

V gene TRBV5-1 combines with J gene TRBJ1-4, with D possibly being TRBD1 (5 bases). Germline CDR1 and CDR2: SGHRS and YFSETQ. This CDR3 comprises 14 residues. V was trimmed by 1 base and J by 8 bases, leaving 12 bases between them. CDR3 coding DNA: TGCGCCAGCAGCTTGTTGGGGGGAGGCGAAAAACTGTTTTTT. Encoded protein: CASSLLGGGEKLFF. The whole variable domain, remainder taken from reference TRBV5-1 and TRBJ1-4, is KAGVTQTPRYLIKTRGQQVTLSCSPISGHRSVSWYQQTPGQGLQFLFEYFSETQRNKGNFPGRFSGRQFSNSRSEMNVSTLELGDSALYLCASSLLGGGEKLFFGSGTQLSVL.

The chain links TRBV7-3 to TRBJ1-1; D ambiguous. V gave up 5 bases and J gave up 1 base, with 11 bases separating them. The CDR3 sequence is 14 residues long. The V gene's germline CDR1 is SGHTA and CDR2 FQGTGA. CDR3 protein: CASSLSRQNTEAFF. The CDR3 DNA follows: TGTGCCAGCAGCCTCAGCAGACAGAACACTGAAGCTTTCTTT.

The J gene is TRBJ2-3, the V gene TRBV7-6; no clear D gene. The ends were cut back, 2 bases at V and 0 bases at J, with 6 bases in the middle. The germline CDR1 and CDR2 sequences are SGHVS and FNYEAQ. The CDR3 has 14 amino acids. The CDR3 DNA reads TGTGCCAGCAGCTTATTCTCTAGCACAGATACGCAGTATTTT. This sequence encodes CASSLFSSTDTQYF.

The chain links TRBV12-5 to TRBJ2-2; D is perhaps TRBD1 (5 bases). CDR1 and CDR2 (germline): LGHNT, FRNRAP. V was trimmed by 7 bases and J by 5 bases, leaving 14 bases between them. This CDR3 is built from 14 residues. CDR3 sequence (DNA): TGTGCTAGTGCCCCCCGGACACCAACCGGGGAGCTGTTTTTT. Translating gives CASAPRTPTGELFF.

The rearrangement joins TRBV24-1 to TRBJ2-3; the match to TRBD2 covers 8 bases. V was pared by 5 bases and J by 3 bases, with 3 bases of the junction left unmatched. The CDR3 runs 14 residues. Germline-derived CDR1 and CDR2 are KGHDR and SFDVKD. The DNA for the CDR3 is TGTGCCACCAGTGTAGGCGGGGGGACAGATACGCAGTATTTT. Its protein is CATSVGGGTDTQYF.

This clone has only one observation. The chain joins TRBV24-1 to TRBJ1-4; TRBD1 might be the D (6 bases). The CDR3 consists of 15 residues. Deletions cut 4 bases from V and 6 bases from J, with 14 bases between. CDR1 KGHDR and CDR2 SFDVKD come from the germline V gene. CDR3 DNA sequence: TGTGCCACCAGTGACCCCGGACAGACGGATGAAAAACTGTTTTTT. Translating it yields CATSDPGQTDEKLFF.

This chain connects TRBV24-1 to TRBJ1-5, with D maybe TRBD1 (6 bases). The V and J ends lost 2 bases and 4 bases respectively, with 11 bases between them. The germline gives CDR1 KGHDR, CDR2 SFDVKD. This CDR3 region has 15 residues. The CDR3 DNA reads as TGTGCCACCAGTGATTGGGGTACAGGGAATCAGCCCCAGCATTTT. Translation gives CATSDWGTGNQPQHF.

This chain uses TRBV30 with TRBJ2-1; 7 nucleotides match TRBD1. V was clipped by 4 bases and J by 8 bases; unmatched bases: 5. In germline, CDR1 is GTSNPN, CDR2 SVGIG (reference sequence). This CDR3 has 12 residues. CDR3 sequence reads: CAWTTGAYEQFF. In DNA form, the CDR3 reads TGTGCCTGGACCACAGGGGCCTATGAGCAGTTCTTC.

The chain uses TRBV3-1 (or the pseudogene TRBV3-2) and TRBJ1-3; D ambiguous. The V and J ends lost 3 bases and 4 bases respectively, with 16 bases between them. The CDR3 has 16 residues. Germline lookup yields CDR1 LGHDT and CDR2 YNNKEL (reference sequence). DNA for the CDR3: TGTGCCAGCAGCCAGATTAGAGGAGCGTCCGGAAACACCATATATTTT. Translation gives CASSQIRGASGNTIYF.

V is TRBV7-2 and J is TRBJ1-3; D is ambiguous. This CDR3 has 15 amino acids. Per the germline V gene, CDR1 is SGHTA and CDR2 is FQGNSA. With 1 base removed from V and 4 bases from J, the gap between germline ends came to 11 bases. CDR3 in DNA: TGTGCCAGCAGCTTAGAACCGGGTCCGGGAAACACCATATATTTT. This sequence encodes CASSLEPGPGNTIYF.

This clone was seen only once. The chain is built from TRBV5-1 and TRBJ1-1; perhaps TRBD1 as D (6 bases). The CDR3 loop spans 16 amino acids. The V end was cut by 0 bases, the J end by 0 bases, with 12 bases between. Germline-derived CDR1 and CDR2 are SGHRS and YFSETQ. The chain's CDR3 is CASSLAGGHMNTEAFF. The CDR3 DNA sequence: TGCGCCAGCAGCTTGGCGGGGGGACACATGAACACTGAAGCTTTCTTT.

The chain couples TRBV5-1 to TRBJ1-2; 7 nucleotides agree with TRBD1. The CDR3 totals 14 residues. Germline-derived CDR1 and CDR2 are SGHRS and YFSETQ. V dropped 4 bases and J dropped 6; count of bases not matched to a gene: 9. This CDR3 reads CASSLLGQDDGYTF. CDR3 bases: TGCGCCAGCAGCCTACTCGGACAGGATGATGGCTACACCTTC.

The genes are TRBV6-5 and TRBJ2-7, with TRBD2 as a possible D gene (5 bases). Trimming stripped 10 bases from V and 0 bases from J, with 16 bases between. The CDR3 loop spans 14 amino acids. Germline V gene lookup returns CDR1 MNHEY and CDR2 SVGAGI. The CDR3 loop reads CATSVGGSSYEQYV. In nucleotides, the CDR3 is TGTGCCACCTCGGTTGGTGGGAGCTCCTACGAGCAGTACGTC.

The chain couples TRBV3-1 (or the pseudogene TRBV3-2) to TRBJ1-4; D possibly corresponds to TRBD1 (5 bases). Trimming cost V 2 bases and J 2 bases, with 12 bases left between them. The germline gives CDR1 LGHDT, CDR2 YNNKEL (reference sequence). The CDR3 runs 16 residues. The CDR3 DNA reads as TGTGCCAGCAGCCAACGATCAGGGCTGACTAATGAAAAACTGTTTTTT. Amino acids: CASSQRSGLTNEKLFF.

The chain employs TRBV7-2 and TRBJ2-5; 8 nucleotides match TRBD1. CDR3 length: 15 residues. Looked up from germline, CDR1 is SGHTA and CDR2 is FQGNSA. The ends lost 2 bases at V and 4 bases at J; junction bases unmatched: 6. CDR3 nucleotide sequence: TGTGCCAGCAGCTTACAAGGACAGGGAACAGAGACCCAGTACTTC. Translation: CASSLQGQGTETQYF. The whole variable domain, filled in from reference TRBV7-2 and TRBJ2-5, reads GAGVSQSPSNKVTEKGKDVELRCDPISGHTALYWYRQSLGQGLEFLIYFQGNSAPDKSGLPSDRFSAERTGGSVSTLTIQRTQQEDSAVYLCASSLQGQGTETQYFGPGTRLLVL.

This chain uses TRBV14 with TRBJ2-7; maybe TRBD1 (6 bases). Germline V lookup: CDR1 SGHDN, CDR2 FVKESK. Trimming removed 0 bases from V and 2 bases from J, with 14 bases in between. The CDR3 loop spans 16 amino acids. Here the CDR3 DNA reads TGTGCCAGCAGCCAAGATTATGGGTCAGGGGCCTACGAGCAGTACGTC. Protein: CASSQDYGSGAYEQYV.

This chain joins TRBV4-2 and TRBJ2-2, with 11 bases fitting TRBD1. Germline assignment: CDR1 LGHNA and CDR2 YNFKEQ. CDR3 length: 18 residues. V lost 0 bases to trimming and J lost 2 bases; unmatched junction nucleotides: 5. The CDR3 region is CASSQDRTGGRNTGELFF. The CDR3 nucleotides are TGTGCCAGCAGCCAAGATAGGACAGGGGGCAGAAACACCGGGGAGCTGTTTTTT.

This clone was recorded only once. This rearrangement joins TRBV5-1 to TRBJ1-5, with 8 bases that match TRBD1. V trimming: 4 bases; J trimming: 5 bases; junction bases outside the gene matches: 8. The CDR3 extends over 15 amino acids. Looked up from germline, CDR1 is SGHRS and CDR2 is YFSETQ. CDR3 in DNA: TGCGCCAGCAGCCGGACAGGGCCGCAAGATCAGCCCCAGCATTTT. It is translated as CASSRTGPQDQPQHF.